This TCR beta chain was profiled in a study of blood T cell repertoires in COVID-19 (dated by TCRdb to between 2020 and 2021). In the study overall: Collaborator samples came from the United States, Italy and Spain and covered acute and convalescent phases of COVID-19. The prospective study material was composed of cDNA or gDNA derived from T cells, B-cell-depleted T cells, or PBMCs. Subjects who had been exposed to COVID-19, were actively infected with it, or had recovered from it provided the deeply sampled blood TCRbeta repertoires that made up the dataset. The repertoires were released in a freely available public database meant as a resource for research on the immune response to SARS-CoV-2. Samples came from the ongoing ImmuneRACE study (first 160 participants) plus 1,254 subjects from 6 global collaborators. Nearly every sample came with metadata listing a de-identified subject ID, COVID-19 status, age in years and sex. Where available, HLA class I and class II types were taken from metadata supplied by the sample provider and were not determined by assay-based typing.

The immunoSEQ Assay, a bias-controlled multiplex PCR, was used to amplify TCRbeta CDR3 regions from genomic DNA. Per the source publication's procedure: Within the assay, amplification of reference gene primers was used to estimate how many nucleated cells each sample contained. Sequence reads were collapsed and filtered to measure the absolute abundance of every unique TCRbeta CDR3 rearrangement. For each sample, productive Simpson clonality was calculated by taking the square root of Simpson's diversity index across productive rearrangements. Sourced from immuneACCESS, this table was stored by TCRdb with only in-frame sequences that have V and J called. A share of the clones is absent; for the studies checked, an unresolved V gene accounts for under half, and the remainder has no known explanation. D and trimming come from the DNA, and the V and J calls and clone size come from that table. In all, the sample holds about 300,000 clones, and 85% of those were seen once. The ten largest account for roughly 2.7% of the sample.

In regard to this clone: Its specific antigen is unknown. Base-call qualities are not available, and no considerably larger clone is one nucleotide away.

Trimming takes 5 bases from V and 3 bases from J, and the germline ends sit 13 bases apart. The CDR3 starts with the cysteine, ends with the phenylalanine, and has 15 residues. Solely the CDR3 DNA is kept, with 45 bases framed from the first base. Reading the germline V gene (reference sequence) gives CDR1 LNHNV and CDR2 YYDKDF. Participants in the prospective study were aged roughly 18 to 100 years, lived in about two dozen United States geographic areas, and enrolled through a virtual design. Cohort assignment in the prospective study relied on participant-reported clinical history from a screening survey and a study questionnaire. For ImmuneRACE Cohort 3, a participant was defined as recovered based on two consecutive negative NP/OP PCR tests, clearance by a healthcare professional, or resolution of symptoms. In the prospective study, whole blood, serum and a nasopharyngeal or oropharyngeal swab were collected from each participant by mobile phlebotomists. Over a roughly two-month period, participants in the prospective study had the option of providing additional blood draws and questionnaires. Before DNA extraction, blood samples from the prospective study were shipped at room temperature or frozen.

What the work shows at the level of the full study, not this receptor alone: How much clinical and demographic metadata was included differed by source and by participant, and the metadata was provided uncurated.

The TCR sequence derives from a woman in her forties or fifties who had recovered from COVID-19. Material for sequencing was PBMCs or T cells enriched from blood (not recorded which). The chain employs TRBV15 and TRBJ2-2; D gene: possibly TRBD1, on 6 matching bases. The CDR3 region has the sequence CATSFGQPHTGELFF. The sequenced DNA: TGTGCCACCAGCTTCGGACAGCCCCACACCGGGGAGCTGTTTTTT. When the CDR3 is completed using the reference TRBV15 and TRBJ2-2 genes on either side, the full variable domain is DAMVIQNPRYQVTQFGKPVTLSCSQTLNHNVMYWYQQKSSQAPKLLFHYYDKDFNNEADTPDNFQSRRPNTSFCFLDIRSPGLGDTAMYLCATSFGQPHTGELFFGEGSRLTVL.